Following are 20 T cell receptor beta chains from one sample sequenced in a study of spatial heterogeneity in lung cancer. Noted time point: sample taken at primary tumor resection. Tumor, nontumor lung or frozen PBMC supplied whole RNA, sequenced without sorting. TCRdb redid the calling of the 5' RACE reads with MiXCR, one entry per CDR3 protein. Among 60,000 to 90,000 distinct CDR3 sequences listed, about 14% were seen once. The sample consisted of PBMCs, taken at surgery. Receptors were obtained from a male donor with early-stage non-small cell lung cancer.

This clonotype was seen at least ten times. The V call is TRBV11-2, the J call TRBJ1-4; 9 nucleotides line up with TRBD1. The CDR3 contains 15 residues. The V gene's germline CDR1 is SGHAT and CDR2 FQNNGV. J lost 4 bases, V lost 4 bases, and 4 bases had no gene match. Written as DNA, the CDR3 is TGTGCCAGCAGCTGGGGGGACAGGGATAATGAAAAACTGTTTTTT. Translated: CASSWGDRDNEKLFF. Full variable domain (remainder filled in from reference TRBV11-2 and TRBJ1-4): EAGVAQSPRYKIIEKRQSVAFWCNPISGHATLYWYQQILGQGPKLLIQFQNNGVVDDSQLPKDRFSAERLKGVDSTLKIQPAKLEDSAVYLCASSWGDRDNEKLFFGSGTQLSVL.

This sequence joins TRBV21-1 and TRBJ2-2; no check of the table's D call, TRBD2, against the DNA was made. TRBV21-1 is given as a pseudogene. The CDR3 totals 19 residues. CDR3 protein: CASSKVGRLHPLNTGELFF. The CDR3 nucleotides are TGTGCCAGCAGCAAAGTGGGGAGACTACACCCGTTGAACACCGGGGAGCTGTTTTTT.

This clonotype was seen only a few times. The rearrangement links TRBV20-1 to TRBJ2-3; maybe TRBD2 (6 bases). There are 13 residues in the CDR3. The V end lost 7 bases, the J end lost 2 bases, and 13 bases lay between the germline ends. The germline CDR1 and CDR2 sequences are DFQATT and SNEGSKA (reference sequence). CDR3 DNA: TGCAGTGGCAGACTAGTCCCCACAGATACGCAGTATTTT. It is translated as CSGRLVPTDTQYF.

The sample holds many counts of this clonotype. The rearrangement uses TRBV7-9 and TRBJ2-7; D gene uncertain. This CDR3 has 13 residues. Germline CDR1 SEHNR, CDR2 FQNEAQ (reference sequence). Trimming shortened V by 6 bases and J by 6 bases, and 15 bases separated the two germline ends. Written as DNA, the CDR3 is TGTGCCAGCAGTTTCAGTTCCGTAGGCGAGCAGTACTTC. Amino acids: CASSFSSVGEQYF.

In its sample, this clonotype was seen many times. The V call is TRBV29-1, the J call TRBJ2-2, with D perhaps TRBD2 (6 bases). The V end lost 5 bases, the J end lost 0 bases, and 13 bases lay between the germline ends. The CDR3 runs to 15 residues. CDR1 and CDR2 from the germline V gene are SQVTM and ANQGSEA. CDR3 amino acids: CSVSLTGANTGELFF. For the CDR3, the DNA is TGCAGCGTTTCTCTGACGGGAGCGAACACCGGGGAGCTGTTTTTT.

This clonotype was seen once. CDR3: CSARKTGDTEAFF. CDR3 sequence (DNA): TGCAGTGCTAGGAAAACAGGAGACACTGAAGCTTTCTTT. The chain carries TRBV20-1 and TRBJ1-1; TRBD1 is a possible D gene (5 bases). The length of the CDR3 is 13 residues. Germline-derived CDR1 and CDR2 are DFQATT and SNEGSKA (reference sequence). Trimming pared 3 bases from V and 3 bases from J, leaving 11 bases between.

The chain has TRBV20-1 and TRBJ2-7; D unclear. Germline lookup yields CDR1 DFQATT and CDR2 SNEGSKA (reference sequence). The CDR3 extends over 11 amino acids. The ends were cut back, 6 bases at V and 3 bases at J, with 9 bases in the middle. Here the CDR3 DNA reads TGCAGTGCGAGGCAGATCTACGAGCAGTACTTC. It translates to CSARQIYEQYF.

This clonotype was seen a few times. J is TRBJ1-1 and V is TRBV7-6; D not resolved. Germline V gives CDR1 SGHVS, CDR2 FNYEAQ. The V gene lost 1 base and the J gene lost 3 bases, with 6 bases spanning the gap. The CDR3 covers 13 residues. In DNA form, the CDR3 reads TGTGCCAGCAGCTTAGAAGCGGACACTGAAGCTTTCTTT. Translation gives CASSLEADTEAFF.

Many counts were recorded for this clonotype. The chain links TRBV21-1 to TRBJ2-3; TRBD1, the table's D call, lacks a check against the DNA. TRBV21-1 is an annotated pseudogene. The CDR3 length is 17 residues. In nucleotides, the CDR3 is TGTGCCAGCAGCAAAGTACAACAGGGAAGAATAACAGATACGCAGTATTTT. It encodes CASSKVQQGRITDTQYF.

There are a few counts of this clonotype. The V call is TRBV5-1, the J call TRBJ2-2, with D maybe TRBD2 (5 bases). CDR1 is SGHRS and CDR2 is YFSETQ in the germline V gene. The CDR3 spans 16 residues. The V gene lost 0 bases and the J gene lost 4 bases, with 13 bases spanning the gap. As DNA, the CDR3 is TGCGCCAGCAGCTTGGGAGGGAGTGCGGGCACCGGGGAGCTGTTTTTT. It translates to CASSLGGSAGTGELFF.

This rearrangement joins TRBV15 to TRBJ1-4; unclear D gene. The ends were cut back, 3 bases at V and 4 bases at J, with 9 bases in the middle. Germline lookup yields CDR1 LNHNV and CDR2 YYDKDF (reference sequence). CDR3 length: 14 residues. DNA of the CDR3: TGTGCCACCAGCAGGGGCGGGTTTAATGAAAAACTGTTTTTT. Residues: CATSRGGFNEKLFF.

This clonotype was picked up a small number of times. The rearrangement uses TRBV4-1 and TRBJ2-3; no definite D call. Trimming left V 1 base short and J 5 bases short, with 4 bases between. The CDR3 extends over 12 amino acids. Germline assignment: CDR1 MGHRA and CDR2 YSYEKL. The CDR3 here is CASSQGLDTQYF. The CDR3 bases are TGCGCCAGCAGCCAAGGGTTAGATACGCAGTATTTT.

This chain links TRBV5-1 with TRBJ2-1; 11 bases agree with TRBD2. The J segment lost 0 bases and the V segment lost 1 base, leaving 6 bases of the junction unmatched. The CDR3 runs 18 residues. CDR1 and CDR2 from the germline V gene are SGHRS and YFSETQ. The CDR3 DNA follows: TGCGCCAGCAGCTTGACGACTAGCGGGATTAGCTCCTACAATGAGCAGTTCTTC. This sequence encodes CASSLTTSGISSYNEQFF.

This clonotype was picked up a small number of times. The gene calls are TRBV10-3 and TRBJ2-7, with D unresolved. Germline CDR1 reads ENHRY; CDR2 reads SYGVKD. Trimming removed 0 bases at V and 7 bases at J, with 4 bases between. The CDR3 has 11 amino acids. The CDR3 nucleotides read TGTGCCATCAGTGAGTCTTTTGAGCAGTACTTC. Translating gives CAISESFEQYF.

This clonotype has a handful of counts. The chain combines TRBV19 with TRBJ2-1; D possibly corresponds to TRBD1 (5 bases). Trimming shortened V by 3 bases and J by 6 bases, and 9 bases separated the two germline ends. The germline CDR1 and CDR2 sequences are LNHDA and SQIVND (reference sequence). The CDR3 consists of 13 residues. The CDR3 loop reads CASSIIGVNEQFF. CDR3 DNA sequence: TGTGCCAGTAGTATTATAGGGGTCAATGAGCAGTTCTTC.

The CDR3 region has the DNA TGTGCCAGCAGCTTAACCCCAGAAAGGCAAGAGACCCAGTACTTC. Translating it yields CASSLTPERQETQYF. The chain recombines TRBV7-2 with TRBJ2-5; D ambiguous. The CDR3 consists of 15 residues. With 2 bases removed from V and 2 bases from J, the gap between germline ends came to 12 bases. The V gene's germline CDR1 is SGHTA and CDR2 FQGNSA.

This rearrangement joins TRBV5-1 to TRBJ2-2; D is uncertain. The CDR3 runs 15 residues. V gave up 1 base and J gave up 4 bases, with 11 bases separating them. Germline CDR1 SGHRS, CDR2 YFSETQ. The CDR3 DNA reads TGCGCCAGCAGCTTGACCCATGTTGGCACCGGGGAGCTGTTTTTT. Translating it yields CASSLTHVGTGELFF.

This chain connects TRBV6-6 to TRBJ2-1; TRBD2 agrees at 9 bases. Trimming removed 3 bases from V and 12 bases from J; junction bases left unmatched: 3. In germline, CDR1 is MNHNY, CDR2 SVGAGI (reference sequence). There are 12 residues in the CDR3. In DNA, the CDR3 is TGTGCCAGCAGTTATGCGCGGGAGGGGCAGTTCTTC. It translates to CASSYAREGQFF.

The chain carries TRBV29-1 and TRBJ2-2; D may match TRBD1 or TRBD2 (5 bases each). Trimming removed 4 bases from V and 1 base from J, with 10 bases in between. Germline CDR1 is SQVTM and CDR2 is ANQGSEA. This CDR3 is 14 amino acids long. CDR3 DNA: TGCAGCGTTGGGGACGGTGTGAACACCGGGGAGCTGTTTTTT. As protein: CSVGDGVNTGELFF.

This clonotype occurred a few times. This chain connects TRBV5-1 to TRBJ2-7; a possible D gene is TRBD1 (5 bases). V was pared by 0 bases and J by 2 bases, with 12 bases between. Germline V gives CDR1 SGHRS, CDR2 YFSETQ. This CDR3 is built from 15 residues. The CDR3 loop reads CASSLVGPGPYEQYF. CDR3 sequence (DNA): TGCGCCAGCAGCTTGGTGGGGCCCGGGCCCTACGAGCAGTACTTC.